The rows below give T cell receptor beta chains drawn from one sample of a study of breast tumors, draining lymph nodes, adjacent tissues. Via MiXCR, TCRdb re-called the multiplex PCR reads, giving one row per CDR3 protein. The sample includes some 200,000 distinct CDR3 sequences, approximately 33% of them seen just once. The sequencing input was axillary lymph node tissue. All receptors come from a female donor with breast cancer. Some clones in this sample may be carry-over from other donors' samples. The CDR3 runs from the conserved cysteine through the conserved F or W. D genes are given only for firm matches. Rows may omit the clone size; those that give it use once, few, many or a size class.

TRBJ1-2	many	.	TRBV9	TGTGCCAGCAGCGTAGAGGGGGGAGGAGCAGGAGGCTACACCTTC	CASSVEGGGAGGYTF
TRBJ1-1	few	TRBD1	TRBV7-9	TGTGCCAGCAGCTCAAAGGGGGCCACTGAAGCTTTCTTT	CASSSKGATEAFF
TRBJ2-1	many	TRBD2	TRBV9	TGTGCCAGCAGCGTGACTACGGGACTAGCGGGGAATGAGCAGTTCTTC	CASSVTTGLAGNEQFF
TRBJ1-4	few	.	TRBV28	TGTGCCAGCGGCCTCTCCGGGTCCTCGGACGAAAAACTGTTTTTT	CASGLSGSSDEKLFF
TRBJ1-2	many	.	TRBV29-1	TGCAGCGTTTGGAACAGATCCTATGGCTACACCTTC	CSVWNRSYGYTF
TRBJ1-2	many	.	TRBV11-2	TGTGCCAGCAGCTTAGATCTATTAGGCCGCTATGGCTACACCTTC	CASSLDLLGRYGYTF
TRBJ2-5	many	.	TRBV7-3	TGTGCCAGCAGCATGAGGGGAGAGACCCAGTACTTC	CASSMRGETQYF
TRBJ1-4	many	TRBD1	TRBV12-3/TRBV12-4	TGTGCCAGCAACGCCGGGACAGTTGGTGAAAAACTGTTTTTT	CASNAGTVGEKLFF
TRBJ1-4	.	TRBD1	TRBV29-1	TGCAGCGCGGGACAGGGCAGCGGTGAAAAACTGTTTTTT	CSAGQGSGEKLFF
TRBJ2-1	.	TRBD1	TRBV12-3/TRBV12-4	TGTGCCAGCAGTCACAGGGGACGGCGTGTGGGTGAGCAGTTCTTC	CASSHRGRRVGEQFF
TRBJ2-2	many	.	TRBV11-2	TGTGCCAGCAGCTTTTCAAGGACCTTGGTCCCCGGGGAGCTGTTTTTT	CASSFSRTLVPGELFF
TRBJ1-2	many	.	TRBV7-9	TGTGCCAGCAGCTTAGCGGTGGGATCCTATGGCTACACCTTC	CASSLAVGSYGYTF
TRBJ1-2	many	TRBD1	TRBV7-8	TGTGCCAGCAGCTCCACAGGGGGAACAACCTATGGCTACCCCTTC	CASSSTGGTTYGYPF
TRBJ2-7	many	.	TRBV4-1	TGCGCCAGCAGCCAAGTATTAGGTAACTACGAGCAGTACTTC	CASSQVLGNYEQYF
TRBJ2-7	many	.	TRBV11-2	TGTGCCAGCAGCTTAGAAATCTTCGCCAGAGTGTACGAGCAGTACTTC	CASSLEIFARVYEQYF